Shown below are 17 T cell receptor beta chains from a single sample sequenced in a study of blood T cell repertoires in COVID-19. The protocol was immunoSEQ multiplex PCR, while the TCRdb copy is restricted to in-frame clones and leaves out a portion. The data contain 270,000 or so clones, 84% of them seen just once; the ten biggest clones take up around 7.8%. Sample: peripheral blood. The receptors were gathered from a human donor in a cohort sampled during active COVID-19.

This chain connects TRBV5-1 to TRBJ2-3; TRBD2 matches at 8 bases. The CDR3 length is 16 residues. V trimming: 4 bases; J trimming: 3 bases; junction bases outside the gene matches: 10. Per germline, CDR1 SGHRS and CDR2 YFSETQ. The CDR3 protein is CASSTRTSSPTDTQYF. CDR3 sequence (DNA): TGCGCCAGCAGCACAAGGACTAGCAGCCCGACAGATACGCAGTATTTT.

Here the CDR3 reads CASSLGRVADEQFF. CDR3 sequence (DNA): TGTGCCAGCAGCTTAGGTCGAGTAGCGGATGAGCAGTTCTTC. The chain recombines TRBV7-2 with TRBJ2-1; TRBD2 is a possible D gene (6 bases). The ends were cut back, 1 base at V and 8 bases at J, with 12 bases in the middle. The CDR3 extends over 14 amino acids. The germline V gene has CDR1 SGHTA and CDR2 FQGNSA.

The chain recombines TRBV5-8 with TRBJ1-5, with 7 bases fitting TRBD1. J was trimmed by 0 bases and V by 5 bases; bases with no gene match: 5. The CDR3 has 15 amino acids. The germline V gene has CDR1 SGHTS and CDR2 YDEGEE. CDR3 sequence reads: CASSSGQHSNQPQHF. The CDR3 DNA reads TGTGCCAGCAGTTCGGGACAGCATAGCAATCAGCCCCAGCATTTT.

The chain couples TRBV14 to TRBJ1-1; 7 bases agree with TRBD1. The length of the CDR3 is 15 residues. J lost 1 base, V lost 4 bases, and 6 bases had no gene match. Germline V gene data show CDR1 as SGHDN and CDR2 as FVKESK. Here the CDR3 reads CASSRQGPGNTEAFF. The CDR3 DNA is TGTGCCAGCAGCCGACAGGGACCGGGGAACACTGAAGCTTTCTTT.

The rearrangement joins TRBV6-5 to TRBJ1-2; D call uncertain. Looked up from germline, CDR1 is MNHEY and CDR2 is SVGAGI. Trimming took 6 bases from V and 4 from J, leaving 9 bases between them. This CDR3 has 12 residues. The CDR3 is CASRNTAYGYTF. The CDR3 region has the DNA TGTGCCAGCAGAAACACAGCCTATGGCTACACCTTC.

In its sample, this clone was seen a few times. The V call is TRBV6-5, the J call TRBJ2-3, with 8 bases that match TRBD2. Germline-derived CDR1 and CDR2 are MNHEY and SVGAGI. The CDR3 is made up of 14 amino acids. The J segment lost 2 bases and the V segment lost 7 bases, leaving 5 bases of the junction unmatched. In DNA, the CDR3 is TGTGCCAGCAAACTAGCGGAGGCCACAGATACGCAGTATTTT. Its protein product is CASKLAEATDTQYF.

The V call is TRBV10-1, the J call TRBJ1-4; D not certain. Germline lookup yields CDR1 WNHNN and CDR2 SYGVQD (reference sequence). This CDR3 is 13 amino acids long. V was pared by 8 bases and J by 0 bases, with 7 bases between. The CDR3 DNA reads as TGCGCCAGCTCCACAGCAACTAATGAAAAACTGTTTTTT. Translated: CASSTATNEKLFF.

This clone occurred once. The CDR3 nucleotides are TGTGCCAGCAGCTTAGAAGGGGTACTAGCGGGGGTCAAAAACATTCAGTACTTC. Its translation is CASSLEGVLAGVKNIQYF. The chain recombines TRBV7-2 with TRBJ2-4; 11 bases line up with TRBD2. The trim removed 1 base at V and 3 bases at J, leaving 8 bases unmatched. Per the germline V gene, CDR1 is SGHTA and CDR2 is FQGNSA. The CDR3 contains 18 residues.

This clone was counted only a few times. The genes are TRBV19 and TRBJ2-5; TRBD2 agrees at 10 bases. CDR1 is LNHDA and CDR2 is SQIVND in the germline V gene (reference sequence). V gave up 5 bases and J gave up 4 bases; unmatched junction bases: 13. There are 17 residues in the CDR3. CDR3 in DNA: TGTGCCAGTAGTCCCCTTCCTTCTAGCGGGAGCGGAGAGACCCAGTACTTC. Amino acids: CASSPLPSSGSGETQYF.

V is TRBV9 and J is TRBJ1-2; 8 bases map to TRBD1. The CDR3 totals 14 residues. V lost 5 bases, J lost 0 bases, and 3 bases stayed unmatched. CDR1 is SGDLS, CDR2 YYNGEE, per germline. CDR3 region: CASRGTGSNYGYTF. DNA of the CDR3: TGTGCCAGCAGAGGGACAGGCTCTAACTATGGCTACACCTTC.

The count of this clone is one. This chain links TRBV11-2 with TRBJ2-7; D may be TRBD2 (5 bases). Trimming took 5 bases from V and 3 from J, leaving 20 bases between them. Germline loops: CDR1 SGHAT, CDR2 FQNNGV. The CDR3 consists of 16 residues. The CDR3 region has the DNA TGTGCCAGCAGCCTCCTCGCCGGGATAAAGGTCTACGAGCAGTACTTC. This sequence encodes CASSLLAGIKVYEQYF.

This clone has just a few counts. The chain couples TRBV6-2 or TRBV6-3 to TRBJ1-1, with 8 bases aligning to TRBD1. The CDR3 spans 15 residues. Germline CDR1 is MNHEY and CDR2 is SVGEGT. Trimming removed 4 bases from V and 5 bases from J; junction bases left unmatched: 9. The CDR3 DNA reads TGTGCCAGCAGTTCCCCTGGACAGGGAAAAACTGAAGCTTTCTTT. Its protein product is CASSSPGQGKTEAFF.

The rearrangement joins TRBV18 to TRBJ1-1; no clear D gene. V was cut by 6 bases and J by 5 bases, with 7 bases left in between. Germline-derived CDR1 and CDR2 are KGHSH and LQKENI. This CDR3 spans 11 amino acids. CDR3 in amino acids: CASSAKTEAFF. The DNA for the CDR3 is TGTGCCAGCTCCGCGAAGACTGAAGCTTTCTTT.

The chain employs TRBV7-2 and TRBJ2-6; D is uncertain. There are 16 residues in the CDR3. Trimming took off 3 bases at V and 0 bases at J, with 9 bases between the two ends. Germline loops: CDR1 SGHTA, CDR2 FQGNSA. The CDR3 region is CASSLTQVSGANVLTF. The CDR3 DNA reads TGTGCCAGCAGCTTGACCCAGGTCTCTGGGGCCAACGTCCTGACTTTC.

This clone has just a few counts. V usage is TRBV19 and J usage is TRBJ2-2, with D possibly being TRBD2 (6 bases). CDR3 length equals 15 residues. In germline, CDR1 is LNHDA, CDR2 SQIVND (reference sequence). Trimming shortened V by 7 bases and J by 1 base, and 13 bases separated the two germline ends. DNA for the CDR3: TGTGCCAGTAAAGTATTCGGGGGGAACACCGGGGAGCTGTTTTTT. Translation: CASKVFGGNTGELFF.

CDR3 amino acids: CASSFYGGSSYNEQFF. The CDR3 coding sequence is TGTGCCAGCAGCTTTTACGGCGGCAGCTCCTACAATGAGCAGTTCTTC. V usage is TRBV7-9 and J usage is TRBJ2-1; no clear D. Trimming stripped 3 bases from V and 0 bases from J, with 12 bases between. The germline gives CDR1 SEHNR, CDR2 FQNEAQ (reference sequence). This CDR3 is built from 16 residues.

This chain uses TRBV7-9 with TRBJ1-1; 9 nucleotides match TRBD1. The germline gives CDR1 SEHNR, CDR2 FQNEAQ (reference sequence). The CDR3 sequence is 14 residues long. V was clipped by 3 bases and J by 8 bases; unmatched bases: 7. The CDR3 coding sequence is TGTGCCAGCAGCTTTACAGGGGGCTTTGGCGAAGCTTTCTTT. Translation gives CASSFTGGFGEAFF.